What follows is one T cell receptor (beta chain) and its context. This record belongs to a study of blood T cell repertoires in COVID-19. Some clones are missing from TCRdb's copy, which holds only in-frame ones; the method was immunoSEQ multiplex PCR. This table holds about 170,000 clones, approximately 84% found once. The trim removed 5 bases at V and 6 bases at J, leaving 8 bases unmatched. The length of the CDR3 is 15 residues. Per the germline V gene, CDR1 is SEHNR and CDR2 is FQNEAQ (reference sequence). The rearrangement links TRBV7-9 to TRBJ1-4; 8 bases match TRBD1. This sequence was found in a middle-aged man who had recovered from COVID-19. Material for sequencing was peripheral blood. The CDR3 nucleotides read TGTGCCAGCAGCGCCCGGACAGGGCGGGATGAAAAACTGTTTTTT. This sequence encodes CASSARTGRDEKLFF.